The 23 T cell receptor beta chains in this list originate from one sample, sequenced in a study of blood T cell repertoires in COVID-19. Using immunoSEQ multiplex PCR, the repertoire was profiled, and TCRdb retains in-frame clones only, with some absent. The sample carries about 98,000 clones, approximately 82% recorded once. Sequencing input: peripheral blood. The source of these receptors is a man between 65 and 85 years old with active or convalescent COVID-19.

The rearrangement joins TRBV5-5 to TRBJ2-4; 9 nucleotides agree with TRBD2. V lost 4 bases to trimming and J lost 3 bases; unmatched junction nucleotides: 8. The CDR3 consists of 16 residues. Germline V gene sequence: CDR1 SGHKS, CDR2 YYEKEE (reference sequence). The CDR3 sequence: CASSKSSGEVKNIQYF. The CDR3 DNA reads as TGTGCCAGCAGCAAATCTAGCGGGGAAGTCAAAAACATTCAGTACTTC. Using reference TRBV5-5 and TRBJ2-4 for the parts outside the CDR3, the full variable domain is DAGVTQSPTHLIKTRGQQVTLRCSPISGHKSVSWYQQVLGQGPQFIFQYYEKEERGRGNFPDRFSARQFPNYSSELNVNALLLGDSALYLCASSKSSGEVKNIQYFGAGTRLSVL.

The V call is TRBV3-1 (or the pseudogene TRBV3-2), the J call TRBJ1-6, with TRBD1 identical over 7 bases. V was clipped by 7 bases and J by 7 bases; unmatched bases: 4. CDR3 size: 13 residues. Germline V gene sequence: CDR1 LGHDT, CDR2 YNNKEL (reference sequence). The CDR3 protein is CASKRGPNSPLHF. As DNA, the CDR3 is TGTGCCAGCAAAAGGGGGCCAAATTCACCCCTCCACTTT.

The chain links TRBV7-2 to TRBJ1-2; D is unresolved. Germline V CDR1 and CDR2: SGHTA, FQGNSA. V was clipped by 3 bases and J by 2 bases, with 7 bases between them. CDR3 size: 13 residues. CDR3 DNA: TGTGCCAGCAGCTTTAGCGGGAACTATGGCTACACCTTC. Its protein is CASSFSGNYGYTF.

CDR3 in amino acids: CAISRTQGAGGYPDTQYF. The CDR3 DNA reads TGTGCCATCAGTCGGACCCAAGGAGCGGGAGGGTATCCAGATACGCAGTATTTT. This chain links TRBV10-3 with TRBJ2-3; TRBD2 matches 10 bases. CDR1 is ENHRY, CDR2 SYGVKD, per germline. This CDR3 contains 18 residues. V lost 5 bases, J lost 4 bases, and 15 bases stayed unmatched.

The chain uses TRBV7-8 and TRBJ2-7, with 8 positions matching TRBD1. With V trimmed by 5 bases and J by 0 bases, 9 bases remained unmatched. CDR1 is SGHVS, CDR2 FQNEAQ, per germline. CDR3 length: 16 residues. CDR3 coding DNA: TGTGCCAGCAGCCAACCCGGGACAGGCACCTCCTACGAGCAGTACTTC. The encoded protein is CASSQPGTGTSYEQYF.

The CDR3, as DNA: TGTGCCAGCAGTGAGGGGGGGGAGACCCAGTACTTC. It encodes CASSEGGETQYF. The chain recombines TRBV25-1 with TRBJ2-5, with TRBD2 identical over 7 bases. V lost 3 bases and J lost 5; bases outside the gene matches: 0. The CDR3 is 12 amino acids. Germline values: CDR1 MGHDK, CDR2 SYGVNS.

V and J are TRBV20-1 and TRBJ1-2; the D is unclear. CDR1 is DFQATT and CDR2 is SNEGSKA in the germline V gene (reference sequence). V lost 5 bases, J lost 3 bases, and 4 bases lay in between. The CDR3 loop spans 10 amino acids. CDR3 region: CSASDYGYTF. In nucleotides, the CDR3 is TGCAGTGCTTCAGACTATGGCTACACCTTC.

The chain combines TRBV6-4 with TRBJ1-2; possible D gene TRBD1, 5 bases. This CDR3 has 15 residues. Trimming removed 0 bases at V and 2 bases at J, with 10 bases between. Germline CDR1 reads MRHNA; CDR2 reads SNTAGT. The CDR3 bases are TGTGCCAGCAGTGACTCGGCAGGGAAGAACTATGGCTACACCTTC. Translating gives CASSDSAGKNYGYTF.

This sequence joins TRBV12-1 and TRBJ1-4; the DNA was not used to check the table's D call, TRBD1. TRBV12-1 is flagged as a pseudogene. The CDR3 has 14 amino acids. The CDR3: CASSPDRAAEKLFF. The CDR3 region has the DNA TGTGCCAGCAGCCCGGACAGGGCGGCTGAAAAACTGTTTTTT.

The chain combines TRBV19 with TRBJ1-2; D remains ambiguous. This CDR3 is built from 15 residues. CDR1 and CDR2 from the germline V gene are LNHDA and SQIVND (reference sequence). V was trimmed by 0 bases and J by 7 bases, leaving 15 bases between them. The CDR3 protein is CASSIDSGEWRGYTF. The CDR3 DNA sequence: TGTGCCAGTAGTATAGATTCCGGGGAGTGGCGTGGCTACACCTTC. Together with reference TRBV19 and TRBJ1-2, the CDR3 gives the full variable domain: DGGITQSPKYLFRKEGQNVTLSCEQNLNHDAMYWYRQDPGQGLRLIYYSQIVNDFQKGDIAEGYSVSREKKESFPLTVTSAQKNPTAFYLCASSIDSGEWRGYTFGSGTRLTVV.

The CDR3 protein is CASSTLRGTNTGELFF. As DNA, the CDR3 is TGTGCCAGCAGTACCCTCCGGGGGACGAACACCGGGGAGCTGTTTTTT. The rearrangement joins TRBV7-2 to TRBJ2-2; tentatively, D is TRBD2 (6 bases). V was cut by 6 bases and J by 0 bases, with 14 bases left in between. This CDR3 is 16 amino acids long. The germline CDR1 and CDR2 sequences are SGHTA and FQGNSA.

This chain links TRBV2 with TRBJ2-2, with 7 bases aligning to TRBD1. The germline V gene encodes CDR1 SNHLY and CDR2 FYNNEI. Trimming took 4 bases from V and 1 from J; bases not matched to a gene: 0. CDR3 length equals 14 residues. For the CDR3, the DNA is TGTGCCAGCAGTGCAGGGGGGAACACCGGGGAGCTGTTTTTT. Translation gives CASSAGGNTGELFF.

The chain recombines TRBV5-1 with TRBJ1-5; 7 bases fit TRBD1. CDR3 length: 13 amino acids. From germline, CDR1 is SGHRS and CDR2 YFSETQ. V shed 2 bases and J 4 bases; nucleotides not matched to a gene: 0. The CDR3: CASSFRGNQPQHF. As DNA, the CDR3 is TGCGCCAGCAGCTTCAGGGGGAATCAGCCCCAGCATTTT.

A remark on this clone: The junction does not match germline at one end; this may be a read error. The rearrangement joins TRBV4-2 to TRBJ1-1; D remains ambiguous. Germline assignment: CDR1 LGHNA and CDR2 YNFKEQ. This CDR3 is 11 amino acids long. CDR3 nucleotides: TGTGCCAGCAGCCAAGATGGGAGACCCGGGTTT. Translation: CASSQDGRPGF.

The chain links TRBV5-1 to TRBJ1-1; 9 bases line up with TRBD1. CDR1 SGHRS and CDR2 YFSETQ come from the germline V gene. The ends lost 4 bases at V and 5 bases at J; junction bases unmatched: 6. The CDR3 sequence is 14 residues long. CDR3 protein: CASSVGQGWTEAFF. Written as DNA, the CDR3 is TGCGCCAGCAGCGTGGGACAGGGTTGGACTGAAGCTTTCTTT.

This clone was recorded once. The chain has TRBV28 and TRBJ1-2, with a tentative D call TRBD1 (5 bases). This CDR3 is 12 amino acids long. CDR1 and CDR2 (germline): MDHEN, SYDVKM. Trimming pared 3 bases from V and 8 bases from J, leaving 10 bases between. The CDR3 here is CASSFGQLGYTF. CDR3 bases: TGTGCCAGCAGTTTCGGACAATTGGGCTACACCTTC.

This chain joins TRBV30 and TRBJ2-7; D call uncertain. CDR3 length: 13 amino acids. V gave up 2 bases and J gave up 0 bases, with 8 bases separating them. Germline-derived CDR1 and CDR2 are GTSNPN and SVGIG (reference sequence). The CDR3, as DNA: TGTGCCTGGAGTATTACGAGCTCCTACGAGCAGTACTTC. It codes for CAWSITSSYEQYF. The variable domain in full, with the rest retrieved from reference TRBV30 and TRBJ2-7, is SQTIHQWPATLVQPVGSPLSLECTVEGTSNPNLYWYRQAAGRGLQLLFYSVGIGQISSEVPQNLSASRPQDRQFILSSKKLLLSDSGFYLCAWSITSSYEQYFGPGTRLTVT.

V usage is TRBV15 and J usage is TRBJ2-1; TRBD1 matches 8 bases. Germline CDR1 and CDR2: LNHNV and YYDKDF (reference sequence). The CDR3 runs to 15 residues. Trimming at V came to 6 bases and at J to 2 bases, leaving 6 bases not matched to a gene. The CDR3 spells CATSDRGPPYNEQFF. The CDR3 DNA sequence: TGTGCCACCAGTGACAGGGGTCCCCCCTACAATGAGCAGTTCTTC.

This CDR3 reads CASSGPLGGPTDTQYF. The CDR3 DNA is TGTGCCAGCAGTGGCCCTTTGGGGGGGCCGACAGATACGCAGTATTTT. The chain uses TRBV25-1 and TRBJ2-3, with D tentatively TRBD2 (7 bases). V was pared by 4 bases and J by 3 bases, with 17 bases between. CDR1 MGHDK and CDR2 SYGVNS come from the germline V gene. The CDR3 is 16 residues long.

The chain has TRBV7-2 and TRBJ1-6; D uncertain. The CDR3 has 15 residues. The germline V gene encodes CDR1 SGHTA and CDR2 FQGNSA. Trimming pared 2 bases from V and 7 bases from J, leaving 12 bases between. The CDR3 DNA reads TGTGCCAGCAGCTTACTCGGTCAATCCAATTCACCCCTCCACTTT. As protein: CASSLLGQSNSPLHF.

V usage is TRBV6-5 and J usage is TRBJ2-7; 9 positions match TRBD1. The CDR3 covers 15 residues. Per germline, CDR1 MNHEY and CDR2 SVGAGI. V was clipped by 4 bases and J by 3 bases; unmatched bases: 7. The CDR3 sequence: CASSWGTGQGYEQYF. For the CDR3, the DNA is TGTGCCAGCAGTTGGGGGACAGGGCAGGGCTACGAGCAGTACTTC.

The chain's CDR3 is CASSQVRGGNEKLFF. In DNA, the CDR3 is TGTGCCAGCAGCCAAGTGCGGGGGGGGAATGAAAAACTGTTTTTT. The gene calls are TRBV3-1 (or the pseudogene TRBV3-2) and TRBJ1-4; D is possibly TRBD1 (5 bases). The V end was cut by 1 base, the J end by 5 bases, with 11 bases between. Germline V CDR1 and CDR2: LGHDT, YNNKEL (reference sequence). This CDR3 has 15 residues.

This chain uses TRBV19 with TRBJ1-3; TRBD1 might be the D (6 bases). The CDR3 spans 18 residues. V was shortened by 4 bases and J by 2 bases, with 21 bases between the two germline ends. In germline, CDR1 is LNHDA, CDR2 SQIVND (reference sequence). The CDR3 is CASSTTRLTGSPGNTIYF. For the CDR3, the DNA is TGTGCCAGTAGTACAACCAGATTAACAGGGAGCCCTGGAAACACCATATATTTT.